The rows below give T cell receptor beta chains drawn from one sample of a study of shared clonotypes between healthy human individuals. Profiled with immunoSEQ multiplex PCR; TCRdb holds only in-frame clones, not every one. This sample has fewer than 3 million clones, with approximately 90% found just once. Material: naive CD4+ T cells from PBMCs. The receptors were gathered from a man between 18 and 29 years old in good health. Some clones in this sample may be carry-over from other donors' samples. CDR3s include the opening cysteine and the closing phenylalanine or tryptophan. D genes are given only for firm matches. A row's size may be missing; if present it is once, few, many or a size class.

D gene | J gene | V gene | clone size | CDR3 protein | CDR3 DNA
. | TRBJ1-5 | TRBV10-3 | . | CAISESGRHQHF | TGTGCCATCAGTGAGTCGGGGCGTCACCAGCATTTT
. | TRBJ2-7 | TRBV6-1 | . | CASSEALQTRMYEQYF | TGTGCCAGCAGTGAAGCGCTTCAGACTAGGATGTACGAGCAGTACTTC
. | TRBJ1-2 | TRBV5-4 | . | CASSFSTGGYTF | TGTGCCAGCAGCTTCTCGACAGGTGGCTACACCTTC
. | TRBJ1-4 | TRBV27 | . | CASSPTGLFNEKLFF | TGTGCCAGCAGTCCCACAGGGCTCTTTAATGAAAAACTGTTTTTT
. | TRBJ1-2 | TRBV6-6 | . | CASNQGRVWGYTF | TGTGCCAGCAACCAAGGACGGGTATGGGGCTACACCTTC
TRBD1 | TRBJ1-1 | TRBV10-3 | few | CAISETGGDTEAFF | TGTGCCATCAGTGAGACAGGGGGTGACACTGAAGCTTTCTTT
TRBD1 | TRBJ1-2 | TRBV4-1 | . | CASSQPNRGPNYGYTF | TGCGCCAGCAGCCAACCAAACAGGGGGCCAAACTATGGCTACACCTTC
. | TRBJ2-7 | TRBV18 | once | CASSPGGADEQYF | TGTGCCAGCTCTCCTGGGGGGGCCGACGAGCAGTACTTC
TRBD2 | TRBJ2-1 | TRBV19 | . | CASSIGIAGGRSSYNEQFF | TGTGCCAGTAGTATCGGTATAGCGGGAGGGCGGAGCTCCTACAATGAGCAGTTCTTC
. | TRBJ2-4 | TRBV15 | . | CATSRPTAGARRGNIQYF | TGTGCCACCAGCAGACCCACGGCAGGGGCGCGGCGTGGAAACATTCAGTACTTC
. | TRBJ1-1 | TRBV9 | . | CASSVAEGTEAFF | TGTGCCAGCAGCGTAGCTGAGGGAACGGAAGCTTTCTTT
TRBD1 | TRBJ1-4 | TRBV11-1 | . | CASSRQGAPNEKLFF | TGTGCCAGCAGTCGTCAGGGGGCTCCTAATGAAAAACTGTTTTTT
. | TRBJ1-2 | TRBV7-9 | . | CASSFPGVDGYTF | TGTGCCAGCAGCTTCCCGGGAGTAGATGGCTACACCTTC
TRBD2 | TRBJ2-2 | TRBV5-1 | . | CASSFLPVDWGGTGELFF | TGCGCCAGCAGCTTTTTGCCCGTTGACTGGGGGGGCACCGGGGAGCTGTTTTTT
. | TRBJ1-5 | TRBV7-2 | . | CASSLTGLQPQHF | TGTGCCAGCAGCTTAACGGGGCTTCAGCCCCAGCATTTT
. | TRBJ1-5 | TRBV18 | . | CASSPASGPNQPQHF | TGTGCCAGCTCACCAGCATCCGGTCCAAATCAGCCCCAGCATTTT
. | TRBJ2-1 | TRBV29-1 | . | CSVPGGAGVYNEQFF | TGCAGCGTCCCTGGGGGGGCGGGGGTATACAATGAGCAGTTCTTC
TRBD2 | TRBJ2-7 | TRBV28 | . | CASSPWTSGSFNEQYF | TGTGCCAGCAGTCCATGGACTAGCGGGAGCTTCAACGAGCAGTACTTC
. | TRBJ1-5 | TRBV2 | . | CASIIEVDQPQHF | TGTGCCAGCATAATAGAGGTGGATCAGCCCCAGCATTTT
TRBD1 | TRBJ1-2 | TRBV7-9 | . | CASRDTGGTYGYTF | TGTGCCAGCAGAGATACAGGGGGCACCTATGGCTACACCTTC
TRBD2 | TRBJ2-3 | TRBV7-9 | . | CASSSPTSGSTDTQYF | TGTGCCAGCAGCTCCCCGACTAGCGGGAGCACAGATACGCAGTATTTT
. | TRBJ1-1 | TRBV28 | . | CASSPLGRGGGTEAFF | TGTGCCAGCAGTCCGCTGGGCAGGGGAGGAGGCACTGAAGCTTTCTTT
TRBD2 | TRBJ2-7 | TRBV7-3 | . | CASSLNPVTSGGSYEQYF | TGTGCCAGCAGCTTAAATCCAGTGACTAGCGGTGGCTCCTACGAGCAGTACTTC
. | TRBJ2-6 | TRBV18 | . | CASSPQAGANVLTF | TGTGCCAGCTCACCACAGGCTGGGGCCAACGTCCTGACTTTC
TRBD1 | TRBJ1-1 | TRBV5-1 | once | CASSPPGQQNTEAFF | TGCGCCAGCAGTCCTCCGGGACAGCAGAACACTGAAGCTTTCTTT
. | TRBJ1-2 | TRBV7-8 | . | CASSLAGVEGNYGYTF | TGTGCCAGCAGCTTAGCAGGGGTTGAGGGTAACTATGGCTACACCTTC
. | TRBJ1-5 | TRBV18 | . | CASSPPGVGSPQHF | TGTGCCAGCTCACCACCGGGGGTTGGGTCGCCCCAGCATTTT
TRBD2 | TRBJ2-6 | TRBV5-1 | . | CASSLPSGSGANVLTF | TGCGCCAGCAGTCTGCCTAGCGGCTCTGGGGCCAACGTCCTGACTTTC
TRBD2 | TRBJ2-7 | TRBV5-1 | . | CASSGAGGTYEQYF | TGCGCCAGCAGCGGAGCGGGAGGTACCTACGAGCAGTACTTC
. | TRBJ2-7 | TRBV2 | . | CASSEGQGRYEQYF | TGTGCCAGCAGTGAAGGGCAGGGGAGGTACGAGCAGTACTTC
TRBD1 | TRBJ1-5 | TRBV6-5 | . | CASSSTGGSNQPQHF | TGTGCCAGCAGTTCGACAGGGGGTAGCAATCAGCCCCAGCATTTT
. | TRBJ2-2 | TRBV18 | few | CASSPRDTGELFF | TGTGCCAGCTCACCACGGGACACCGGGGAGCTGTTTTTT
. | TRBJ2-1 | TRBV28 | . | CASSSSGTQFF | TGTGCCAGCAGTTCCTCAGGGACACAGTTCTTC
. | TRBJ1-5 | TRBV28 | . | CASNPPRGHGQPQHF | TGTGCCAGCAACCCCCCTCGGGGGCATGGTCAGCCCCAGCATTTT
. | TRBJ2-2 | TRBV7-8 | . | CASSLRPGSAGELFF | TGTGCCAGCAGCTTACGGCCAGGGTCGGCCGGGGAGCTGTTTTTT
. | TRBJ1-1 | TRBV5-1 | . | CASSLDTSAEAFF | TGCGCCAGCAGCTTGGATACGAGCGCTGAAGCTTTCTTT
TRBD1 | TRBJ2-3 | TRBV28 | . | CASSSPGTGSTDTQYF | TGTGCCAGCAGTTCCCCCGGGACAGGGAGCACAGATACGCAGTATTTT
. | TRBJ2-1 | TRBV5-6 | . | CASSLGRGVFGEQFF | TGTGCCAGCAGCTTGGGCAGGGGGGTTTTTGGTGAGCAGTTCTTC
. | TRBJ2-5 | TRBV7-9 | . | CASSQAGQETQYF | TGTGCCAGCAGCCAGGCGGGGCAAGAGACCCAGTACTTC
. | TRBJ2-2 | TRBV6-6 | . | CASSYRLVDTGELFF | TGTGCCAGCAGTTACCGGCTAGTGGATACCGGGGAGCTGTTTTTT
TRBD1 | TRBJ1-2 | TRBV30 | few | CAWSVPDRGNYGYTF | TGTGCCTGGAGTGTCCCGGACAGGGGCAACTATGGCTACACCTTC
TRBD2 | TRBJ2-2 | TRBV29-1 | . | CSVRAGANTGELFF | TGCAGCGTCCGAGCGGGGGCTAACACCGGGGAGCTGTTTTTT
. | TRBJ1-1 | TRBV10-1 | . | CASSDQGLVTEAFF | TGCGCCAGCAGTGACCAGGGGTTGGTCACTGAAGCTTTCTTT
TRBD2 | TRBJ2-1 | TRBV7-9 | once | CASSPLWGLAVSSYNEQFF | TGTGCCAGCAGCCCGCTTTGGGGACTAGCGGTAAGCTCCTACAATGAGCAGTTCTTC
TRBD1 | TRBJ1-5 | TRBV28 | . | CASTRQGGTQHF | TGTGCCAGCACCAGACAGGGGGGAACCCAGCATTTT
. | TRBJ2-1 | TRBV19 | . | CASSIGRLNSADEQFF | TGTGCCAGTAGTATAGGGAGGCTGAACTCAGCTGATGAGCAGTTCTTC
TRBD1 | TRBJ1-1 | TRBV28 | once | CASSSPTGGRTEAFF | TGTGCCAGCAGTTCGCCGACAGGGGGCAGGACTGAAGCTTTCTTT
. | TRBJ1-4 | TRBV6-5 | once | CASSERGTNEKLFF | TGTGCCAGCAGTGAAAGGGGAACTAATGAAAAACTGTTTTTT
. | TRBJ2-2 | TRBV7-3 | . | CASSLLGGPNTGELFF | TGTGCCAGCAGCTTATTGGGCGGGCCGAACACCGGGGAGCTGTTTTTT
TRBD2 | TRBJ2-5 | TRBV5-1 | . | CASRRTGTKEETQYF | TGCGCCAGCAGACGTACCGGGACTAAAGAAGAGACCCAGTACTTC
. | TRBJ2-1 | TRBV7-3 | . | CASSPGPLDYSFHEQFF | TGTGCCAGCAGCCCGGGCCCCCTGGACTACTCTTTCCATGAGCAGTTCTTC
. | TRBJ2-5 | TRBV5-1 | . | CASLGRGPGGETQYF | TGCGCCAGCCTTGGCCGGGGGCCCGGGGGGGAGACCCAGTACTTC
. | TRBJ2-1 | TRBV6-1 | . | CAGGGGNNEQFF | TGTGCCGGAGGGGGAGGCAACAATGAGCAGTTCTTC
TRBD1 | TRBJ2-6 | TRBV27 | . | CASSPRTGSSGANVLTF | TGTGCCAGCAGTCCCCGGACAGGGAGCTCTGGGGCCAACGTCCTGACTTTC
. | TRBJ2-3 | TRBV7-9 | . | CASSLAGIYTQYF | TGTGCCAGCAGCTTAGCGGGTATCTATACGCAGTATTTT